This passage covers 30 T cell receptor beta chains from one sample sequenced in a study of blood T cell repertoires in COVID-19. Sequencing used immunoSEQ multiplex PCR; TCRdb keeps in-frame clones, though not all of them. The sample has under 150,000 clones, more than 70% seen once; the top ten hold roughly 30%. The source material was peripheral blood. Source of these receptors: a human donor in a cohort sampled during active COVID-19.

The chain is built from TRBV4-1 and TRBJ1-4, with D uncertain. Germline V gene data show CDR1 as MGHRA and CDR2 as YSYEKL. CDR3 size: 15 residues. Trimming shortened V by 1 base and J by 2 bases, and 8 bases separated the two germline ends. The CDR3 protein is CASSQGLWTNEKLFF. For the CDR3, the DNA is TGCGCCAGCAGCCAAGGACTATGGACTAATGAAAAACTGTTTTTT.

The chain carries TRBV5-1 and TRBJ1-2; D uncertain. This CDR3 has 13 amino acids. Deletions cut 4 bases from V and 3 bases from J, with 10 bases between. Germline CDR1 reads SGHRS; CDR2 reads YFSETQ. CDR3 protein: CASSPRLDYGYTF. CDR3 DNA sequence: TGCGCCAGCAGCCCGCGGTTGGACTATGGCTACACCTTC.

The rearrangement joins TRBV6-6 to TRBJ2-5, with TRBD2 matching 9 bases. V shed 2 bases, J shed 1 base, and the junction held 2 bases outside the gene matches. The CDR3 has 15 residues. Germline CDR1 is MNHNY and CDR2 is SVGAGI (reference sequence). The CDR3 protein is CASSYGAGGQETQYF. CDR3 nucleotide sequence: TGTGCCAGCAGTTACGGAGCGGGGGGCCAAGAGACCCAGTACTTC.

The chain employs TRBV5-1 and TRBJ2-5, with D perhaps matching TRBD1 (6 bases). Per the germline V gene, CDR1 is SGHRS and CDR2 is YFSETQ. V was clipped by 0 bases and J by 4 bases, with 7 bases between them. CDR3 length: 13 residues. CDR3: CASSLVGAETQYF. Written as DNA, the CDR3 is TGCGCCAGCAGCTTGGTGGGGGCAGAGACCCAGTACTTC.

The CDR3: CAWSEGQGLAYGYTF. CDR3 DNA sequence: TGTGCCTGGAGTGAGGGACAGGGCTTGGCCTATGGCTACACCTTC. This chain joins TRBV30 and TRBJ1-2; TRBD1 agrees at 9 bases. Germline CDR1 GTSNPN, CDR2 SVGIG (reference sequence). Trimming took 1 base from V and 4 from J; bases not matched to a gene: 7. This CDR3 region has 15 residues.

This clone was seen just once. Other DNA sequences of this sample code for an identical CDR3. The J gene is TRBJ2-7, the V gene TRBV6-2 or TRBV6-3; D remains ambiguous. Per germline, CDR1 MNHEY and CDR2 SVGEGT. Trimming pared 5 bases from V and 3 bases from J, leaving 8 bases between. The CDR3 is 12 amino acids. The CDR3 loop is CASSISSYEQYF. CDR3 nucleotide sequence: TGTGCCAGCAGTATATCTAGCTACGAGCAGTACTTC.

The gene calls are TRBV6-5 and TRBJ2-2; D might be TRBD1 (5 bases). Germline V gene lookup returns CDR1 MNHEY and CDR2 SVGAGI. The V end was cut by 0 bases, the J end by 6 bases, with 11 bases between. This CDR3 is 15 amino acids long. The CDR3 protein is CASSYSRRGPGELFF. CDR3 DNA: TGTGCCAGCAGTTACTCGAGAAGGGGTCCCGGGGAGCTGTTTTTT.

The V call is TRBV29-1, the J call TRBJ1-3, with D tentatively TRBD1 (6 bases). V lost 4 bases and J 2 bases, leaving 27 bases between the germline ends. Germline CDR1 SQVTM, CDR2 ANQGSEA. This CDR3 contains 19 residues. DNA for the CDR3: TGCAGCGTTGCCTACATTACAGGGTCCCTCCCTGGGGCTGGAAACACCATATATTTT. It yields the protein CSVAYITGSLPGAGNTIYF.

This rearrangement joins TRBV7-9 to TRBJ2-5; D may be TRBD1 (5 bases). Germline V gives CDR1 SEHNR, CDR2 FQNEAQ (reference sequence). This CDR3 contains 15 residues. Between the trimmed V and J ends, which lost 5 bases and 2 bases, there was a span of 15 bases. The CDR3 DNA is TGTGCCAGCAGCCCCCGAGCAGGACAACAAGAGACCCAGTACTTC. It specifies CASSPRAGQQETQYF.

J is TRBJ1-1 and V is TRBV25-1; 7 bases line up with TRBD1. The CDR3 is 12 residues long. Trimming at V came to 4 bases and at J to 12 bases, leaving 8 bases not matched to a gene. The germline gives CDR1 MGHDK, CDR2 SYGVNS. The CDR3: CASSGGTAETFF. The DNA of the CDR3 is TGTGCCAGCAGTGGGGGGACAGCCGAGACTTTCTTT.

This rearrangement joins TRBV4-3 to TRBJ1-4, with D hard to call. The V and J ends lost 0 bases and 0 bases respectively, with 8 bases between them. The CDR3 covers 16 residues. Germline loops: CDR1 LGHNA, CDR2 YSLEER. CDR3 protein: CASSQEFQATNEKLFF. In DNA form, the CDR3 reads TGCGCCAGCAGCCAAGAGTTCCAGGCAACTAATGAAAAACTGTTTTTT.

This sequence joins TRBV18 and TRBJ2-1, with a possible D match to TRBD1 (6 bases). Germline V gene sequence: CDR1 KGHSH, CDR2 LQKENI. V was cut by 5 bases and J by 5 bases, with 10 bases left in between. The CDR3 is made up of 13 amino acids. For the CDR3, the DNA is TGTGCCAGCTCAACAGGGATTGACAATGAGCAGTTCTTC. It translates to CASSTGIDNEQFF.

This clone was seen just once. The chain couples TRBV4-1 to TRBJ2-5; D not resolved. The CDR3 is 15 residues long. The V gene's germline CDR1 is MGHRA and CDR2 YSYEKL. V was trimmed by 4 bases and J by 2 bases, leaving 14 bases between them. This chain's CDR3 is CASSRYLAKQETQYF. In nucleotides, the CDR3 is TGCGCCAGCAGCCGCTATTTAGCTAAGCAAGAGACCCAGTACTTC.

The chain combines TRBV4-3 with TRBJ1-3; D remains unclear. The CDR3 spans 17 residues. Germline loops: CDR1 LGHNA, CDR2 YSLEER. V lost 0 bases to trimming and J lost 0 bases, with 12 bases between them. The CDR3 sequence: CASSQDPLQVSGNTIYF. CDR3 DNA sequence: TGCGCCAGCAGCCAAGATCCCCTTCAGGTCTCTGGAAACACCATATATTTT.

The V gene is TRBV21-1, the J gene TRBJ1-2. TRBV21-1 is noted as a pseudogene. The CDR3 covers 14 residues. This CDR3 is CASGGRVSNYGYTF. The CDR3 nucleotides are TGTGCCAGCGGAGGGAGGGTCTCTAACTATGGCTACACCTTC.

V gene TRBV6-6 combines with J gene TRBJ1-2; the D is unclear. The V gene lost 6 bases and the J gene lost 0 bases, with 14 bases spanning the gap. This CDR3 contains 15 residues. Looked up from germline, CDR1 is MNHNY and CDR2 is SVGAGI (reference sequence). CDR3 region: CASRFFEGPNYGYTF. The CDR3 DNA follows: TGTGCCAGCAGGTTCTTTGAGGGCCCTAACTATGGCTACACCTTC.

The chain is built from TRBV11-2 and TRBJ2-7; 8 bases match TRBD2. This CDR3 is 14 amino acids long. The V gene's germline CDR1 is SGHAT and CDR2 FQNNGV. V trimming: 1 base; J trimming: 6 bases; junction bases outside the gene matches: 5. The CDR3 is CASSLVRGGGEQYF. For the CDR3, the DNA is TGTGCCAGCAGCTTAGTCCGGGGGGGAGGCGAGCAGTACTTC.

This chain joins TRBV4-1 and TRBJ2-1; perhaps TRBD2 as D (6 bases). This CDR3 has 13 amino acids. Trimming shortened V by 5 bases and J by 14 bases, and 19 bases separated the two germline ends. Germline CDR1 MGHRA, CDR2 YSYEKL. CDR3 sequence: CASSTLGLGLEFF. CDR3 coding DNA: TGCGCCAGCAGCACACTGGGACTCGGATTAGAGTTCTTC.

The chain uses TRBV6-5 and TRBJ1-2, with D possibly being TRBD1 (5 bases). The CDR3 contains 13 residues. Germline CDR1 MNHEY, CDR2 SVGAGI. V was shortened by 4 bases and J by 5 bases, with 11 bases between the two germline ends. The DNA of the CDR3 is TGTGCCAGCAGTTCAGCAGGGCTGTATGGCTACACCTTC. As protein: CASSSAGLYGYTF.

The chain links TRBV6-5 to TRBJ1-2, with TRBD1 matching 7 bases. The ends lost 8 bases at V and 5 bases at J; junction bases unmatched: 14. Germline V gene lookup returns CDR1 MNHEY and CDR2 SVGAGI. The CDR3 is 15 amino acids. CDR3 bases: TGTGCCAGCTGGGTTAAGGGGGCACCCCCATATGGCTACACCTTC. Translating gives CASWVKGAPPYGYTF.

The V gene is TRBV19, the J gene TRBJ1-5; D remains unclear. The CDR3 loop spans 13 amino acids. V was cut by 5 bases and J by 8 bases, with 13 bases left in between. Per the germline V gene, CDR1 is LNHDA and CDR2 is SQIVND (reference sequence). Here the CDR3 DNA reads TGTGCCAGTAGTGGCATTGAGAGGAAGCCCCAGCATTTT. This encodes CASSGIERKPQHF.

The chain employs TRBV2 and TRBJ1-5; D perhaps matches TRBD1 (5 bases). From germline, CDR1 is SNHLY and CDR2 FYNNEI. V was clipped by 3 bases and J by 2 bases, with 11 bases between them. The CDR3 loop spans 15 amino acids. The CDR3, as DNA: TGTGCCAGCAGTGATATCGGCAGGGGCAATCAGCCCCAGCATTTT. Amino acid sequence: CASSDIGRGNQPQHF. The complete variable domain, with remaining parts taken from reference TRBV2 and TRBJ1-5, reads EPEVTQTPSHQVTQMGQEVILRCVPISNHLYFYWYRQILGQKVEFLVSFYNNEISEKSEIFDDQFSVERPDGSNFTLKIRSTKLEDSAMYFCASSDIGRGNQPQHFGDGTRLSIL.

The V call is TRBV4-1, the J call TRBJ1-5; 9 bases map to TRBD1. Per germline, CDR1 MGHRA and CDR2 YSYEKL. The CDR3 covers 15 residues. V lost 1 base to trimming and J lost 6 bases; unmatched junction nucleotides: 4. The CDR3 protein is CASSQAQGAGQPQHF. CDR3 sequence (DNA): TGCGCCAGCAGCCAAGCACAGGGGGCAGGTCAGCCCCAGCATTTT.

This clone was recorded only once. The chain uses TRBV6-1 and TRBJ1-6; TRBD1 aligns across 9 bases. The CDR3 runs to 16 residues. Trimming at V came to 6 bases and at J to 10 bases, leaving 13 bases not matched to a gene. Looked up from germline, CDR1 is MNHNS and CDR2 is SASEGT. CDR3 residues: CASREQGARVWSPLHF. The CDR3 nucleotides read TGTGCCAGCAGGGAACAGGGGGCGCGGGTCTGGTCACCCCTCCACTTT.

The chain has TRBV9 and TRBJ2-2; TRBD2 is a possible D gene (6 bases). This CDR3 is 14 amino acids long. Germline-derived CDR1 and CDR2 are SGDLS and YYNGEE. V gave up 3 bases and J gave up 5 bases, with 11 bases separating them. The CDR3 DNA is TGTGCCAGCAGCGGGGAGGTACGAACCGGGGAGCTGTTTTTT. Protein sequence: CASSGEVRTGELFF.

The V and J genes are TRBV3-1 (or the pseudogene TRBV3-2) and TRBJ2-5; 10 nucleotides line up with TRBD2. The length of the CDR3 is 14 residues. The V gene end was trimmed by 2 bases and the J gene end by 5 bases; junction bases not matched to a gene: 2. Germline-derived CDR1 and CDR2 are LGHDT and YNNKEL (reference sequence). For the CDR3, the DNA is TGTGCCAGCAGCCAATTAGCGGGGGGTGAGACCCAGTACTTC. Amino acids: CASSQLAGGETQYF.

The rearrangement joins TRBV7-6 to TRBJ2-7, with D maybe TRBD1 (7 bases). Germline CDR1 and CDR2: SGHVS and FNYEAQ. This CDR3 is 13 amino acids long. Trimming stripped 6 bases from V and 1 base from J, with 10 bases between. CDR3 DNA: TGTGCCAGCAGACCAGGGGGGTCCTACGAGCAGTACTTC. It codes for CASRPGGSYEQYF. The whole variable domain, remainder taken from reference TRBV7-6 and TRBJ2-7, is GAGVSQSPRYKVTKRGQDVALRCDPISGHVSLYWYRQALGQGPEFLTYFNYEAQQDKSGLPNDRFSAERPEGSISTLTIQRTEQRDSAMYRCASRPGGSYEQYFGPGTRLTVT.

The J gene is TRBJ1-6, the V gene TRBV7-2; D remains ambiguous. The CDR3 sequence is 15 residues long. The germline gives CDR1 SGHTA, CDR2 FQGNSA. V was trimmed by 0 bases and J by 7 bases, leaving 10 bases between them. The CDR3 region has the DNA TGTGCCAGCAGCTTAGCGGGTCAGACAAATTCACCCCTCCACTTT. This codes for CASSLAGQTNSPLHF.

The genes are TRBV9 and TRBJ2-3; D possibly corresponds to TRBD2 (5 bases). V was trimmed by 4 bases and J by 5 bases, leaving 14 bases between them. The CDR3 is made up of 14 amino acids. The germline gives CDR1 SGDLS, CDR2 YYNGEE. The chain's CDR3 is CASSLSSRGDTQYF. Here the CDR3 DNA reads TGTGCCAGCAGCCTAAGTAGCCGGGGAGATACGCAGTATTTT.

This rearrangement joins TRBV7-6 to TRBJ1-2; tentative D call: TRBD1 (6 bases). V lost 4 bases and J 0 bases, leaving 15 bases between the germline ends. The CDR3 runs 16 residues. The germline gives CDR1 SGHVS, CDR2 FNYEAQ. The CDR3, as DNA: TGTGCCAGCAGCTCTATAAGGGGGTCTCCTAACTATGGCTACACCTTC. This codes for CASSSIRGSPNYGYTF.